The sequence of this TCR beta chain was determined in a study of T cell clusters in autoimmune cytopenias. Findings and caveats of the study: Primary autoimmune cytopenia patients seemingly lacked the physiological T cell clusters found in healthy donors.

Concerning this clonotype itself: The antigen remains unidentified.

Multiplex touch-down PCR amplified TRB using TRB-A and TRB-B pools in one tube. TCRdb derives one entry per CDR3 protein from the multiplex PCR reads, leaving out DNA. The table for this sample gives under 8,500 distinct CDR3 sequences. TRB amplification used roughly 250 ng of peripheral blood genomic DNA. These data were also filed under a second study, of T cell repertoires in aging, cancer and after chemotherapy. That paper states: In cancer patients, declining TCR diversity with age involved lost richness and lost evenness.

Input material: peripheral blood. The clonotype comes from a human donor in good health.

The CDR3 sequence is CASSTTGRRSPLHF. This chain uses TRBV19 with TRBJ1-6; TCRdb designates TRBD1, a call that cannot be tested without DNA. CDR3 size: 14 residues. Germline CDR1 is LNHDA and CDR2 is SQIVND (reference sequence).